These T cell receptor beta chains were read from a single sample in a study of shared clonotypes between healthy human individuals. Produced via immunoSEQ multiplex PCR; TCRdb's table is partial and in-frame only. The repertoire holds under 700,000 clones, 85% to 95% seen once, with about 0.11% in the top ten. Specimen: naive CD8+ T cells sorted from blood. Receptor source: a woman aged 30 to 39 in good health. CDR3s include the opening cysteine and the closing phenylalanine or tryptophan. The D gene is left open where the match is weak. Not every row has a clone size; where given, it reads once, few, many or a size class.

V: TRBV13; size: NA; J: TRBJ1-5; D: NA; CDR3: CASSFSNQPQHF; DNA: TGTGCCAGCAGCTTCTCAAATCAGCCCCAGCATTTT
V: TRBV25-1; size: NA; J: TRBJ2-5; D: NA; CDR3: CASSATAEQYF; DNA: TGTGCCAGCAGTGCGACAGCGGAGCAGTACTTC
V: TRBV7-9; size: NA; J: TRBJ2-7; D: NA; CDR3: CASSSGGASREQYF; DNA: TGTGCCAGCAGCTCCGGGGGTGCTAGCCGCGAGCAGTACTTC
V: TRBV4-1; size: NA; J: TRBJ2-3; D: NA; CDR3: CASSRRRPDTQYF; DNA: TGCGCCAGCAGCCGAAGGCGCCCAGATACGCAGTATTTT
V: TRBV25-1; size: NA; J: TRBJ2-7; D: NA; CDR3: CASSEYISGGAEQYF; DNA: TGTGCCAGCAGTGAATATATCAGTGGGGGGGCCGAGCAGTACTTC
V: TRBV13; size: few; J: TRBJ2-7; D: TRBD1; CDR3: CASSIGTGGYEQYF; DNA: TGTGCCAGCAGCATCGGGACAGGTGGGTACGAGCAGTACTTC
V: TRBV4-1; size: few; J: TRBJ2-7; D: NA; CDR3: CASSQVVGREQYF; DNA: TGCGCCAGCAGCCAAGTCGTGGGTCGGGAGCAGTACTTC
V: TRBV9; size: once; J: TRBJ2-3; D: TRBD2; CDR3: CASSPSRTSGTDTQYF; DNA: TGTGCCAGCAGCCCAAGCCGGACTAGCGGCACAGATACGCAGTATTTT
V: TRBV15; size: NA; J: TRBJ1-1; D: NA; CDR3: CATSREGAGHMHTEAFF; DNA: TGTGCCACCAGCAGAGAAGGTGCCGGGCACATGCACACTGAAGCTTTCTTT
V: TRBV7-6; size: NA; J: TRBJ2-7; D: NA; CDR3: CASGDRTDSYEQYF; DNA: TGTGCCAGCGGCGATCGGACGGATTCCTACGAGCAGTACTTC
V: TRBV27; size: once; J: TRBJ1-1; D: NA; CDR3: CASMPWALTGLGTEAFF; DNA: TGTGCCAGCATGCCGTGGGCGCTCACAGGGTTGGGCACTGAAGCTTTCTTT
V: TRBV9; size: NA; J: TRBJ2-1; D: NA; CDR3: CASSVSVGSNEQFF; DNA: TGTGCCAGCAGCGTATCCGTGGGTAGCAATGAGCAGTTCTTC
V: TRBV11-2; size: NA; J: TRBJ2-7; D: NA; CDR3: CASSLFGDTHEQYF; DNA: TGTGCCAGCAGCTTGTTCGGGGATACCCACGAGCAGTACTTC
V: TRBV27; size: NA; J: TRBJ2-7; D: NA; CDR3: CASSPQLGEQYF; DNA: TGTGCCAGCAGTCCTCAGTTAGGCGAGCAGTACTTC
V: TRBV5-6; size: NA; J: TRBJ1-3; D: NA; CDR3: CASSWWGAEGNTIYF; DNA: TGTGCCAGCAGCTGGTGGGGCGCGGAAGGAAACACCATATATTTT
V: TRBV28; size: NA; J: TRBJ2-5; D: TRBD2; CDR3: CASSLRLAGVVETQYF; DNA: TGTGCCAGCAGTTTAAGACTAGCGGGAGTGGTAGAGACCCAGTACTTC
V: TRBV7-9; size: NA; J: TRBJ2-7; D: NA; CDR3: CASGRSGEREGEQYF; DNA: TGTGCCAGCGGTCGATCGGGGGAGAGGGAAGGAGAGCAGTACTTC
V: TRBV7-6; size: once; J: TRBJ2-7; D: TRBD2; CDR3: CASSRQLAGAYEQYF; DNA: TGTGCCAGCAGCCGCCAGCTAGCGGGCGCCTACGAGCAGTACTTC
V: TRBV27; size: NA; J: TRBJ1-2; D: NA; CDR3: CASSLGGGYGYTF; DNA: TGTGCCAGCAGTTTAGGGGGGGGATATGGCTACACCTTC
V: TRBV27; size: NA; J: TRBJ2-7; D: NA; CDR3: CASSFDGSLYEQYF; DNA: TGTGCCAGCAGTTTCGACGGGAGTCTGTACGAGCAGTACTTC
V: TRBV19; size: NA; J: TRBJ2-7; D: NA; CDR3: CASKGSRGEQYF; DNA: TGTGCCAGTAAGGGTAGCCGTGGAGAGCAGTACTTC
V: TRBV4-1; size: NA; J: TRBJ2-7; D: NA; CDR3: CASSQGSVQGFHEQYF; DNA: TGCGCCAGCAGCCAAGGGTCAGTACAGGGATTCCACGAGCAGTACTTC
V: TRBV19; size: NA; J: TRBJ2-7; D: TRBD2; CDR3: CASSTGLADYEQYF; DNA: TGTGCCAGTAGTACTGGACTAGCAGACTACGAGCAGTACTTC
V: TRBV4-1; size: NA; J: TRBJ2-2; D: TRBD1; CDR3: CASGGPGGGELFF; DNA: TGCGCCAGCGGGGGTCCAGGGGGCGGGGAGCTGTTTTTT
V: TRBV19; size: NA; J: TRBJ1-2; D: TRBD1; CDR3: CASSIPTGGYTF; DNA: TGTGCCAGTAGTATCCCGACAGGGGGCTACACCTTC
V: TRBV6-1; size: NA; J: TRBJ1-2; D: NA; CDR3: CASRAVAGVYGYTF; DNA: TGTGCCAGCCGCGCTGTTGCAGGGGTCTATGGCTACACCTTC